A single sample is the source of the 15 T cell receptor beta chains below, sequenced in a study of T cell responses to AZD1222 COVID-19 vaccine. The method was immunoSEQ multiplex PCR; TCRdb's version includes in-frame clones alone and lacks a portion of them. The profile shows some 120,000 clones, approximately 88% of them singletons. Sequencing was performed on peripheral blood, taken on day 0 of AZD1222 vaccination. The source is an adult in good health.

The gene calls are TRBV18 and TRBJ2-5; D is ambiguous. The V and J ends lost 0 bases and 6 bases respectively, with 8 bases between them. Germline loops: CDR1 KGHSH, CDR2 LQKENI. There are 13 residues in the CDR3. CDR3 sequence (DNA): TGTGCCAGCTCACCACCAATGGGGAAGACCCAGTACTTC. This encodes CASSPPMGKTQYF. Full variable domain (missing parts from reference TRBV18 and TRBJ2-5): NAGVMQNPRHLVRRRGQEARLRCSPMKGHSHVYWYRQLPEEGLKFMVYLQKENIIDESGMPKERFSAEFPKEGPSILRIQQVVRGDSAAYFCASSPPMGKTQYFGPGTRLLVL.

J is TRBJ1-3 and V is TRBV2; the D gene is possibly TRBD1 (5 bases). The ends were cut back, 5 bases at V and 4 bases at J, with 12 bases in the middle. CDR1 SNHLY and CDR2 FYNNEI come from the germline V gene. This CDR3 has 14 residues. The CDR3: CASSPDSAGNTIYF. Here the CDR3 DNA reads TGTGCCAGCAGTCCAGACAGTGCCGGAAACACCATATATTTT.

J is TRBJ1-1 and V is TRBV7-9, with 8 bases fitting TRBD1. There are 14 residues in the CDR3. Per the germline V gene, CDR1 is SEHNR and CDR2 is FQNEAQ (reference sequence). Trimming removed 5 bases from V and 1 base from J; junction bases left unmatched: 3. The CDR3 DNA follows: TGTGCCAGCAGCAACGGACAGGGGAACACTGAAGCTTTCTTT. Encoded protein: CASSNGQGNTEAFF.

The rearrangement uses TRBV2 and TRBJ2-1; D call uncertain. Germline V gene data show CDR1 as SNHLY and CDR2 as FYNNEI. Trimming left V 7 bases short and J 7 bases short, with 5 bases between. The CDR3 consists of 10 residues. The CDR3 loop is CASTGNEQFF. DNA of the CDR3: TGTGCCAGCACCGGGAATGAGCAGTTCTTC.

J is TRBJ2-7 and V is TRBV10-3, with TRBD1 matching 10 bases. Germline V gene sequence: CDR1 ENHRY, CDR2 SYGVKD. The CDR3 consists of 13 residues. After removal of 6 bases from V and 7 bases from J, the junction contained 6 bases not matched to a gene. In nucleotides, the CDR3 is TGTGCCATCAGGAGACAGGGGGCGGAAGAGCAGTACTTC. It codes for CAIRRQGAEEQYF.

The gene calls are TRBV5-6 and TRBJ2-5, with D unclear. Germline CDR1 and CDR2: SGHDT and YYEEEE. V dropped 2 bases and J dropped 0 bases, with 11 bases sitting between them. This CDR3 contains 15 residues. The CDR3 region has the DNA TGTGCCAGCAGCTTTAACGGATTGAACCAAGAGACCCAGTACTTC. It encodes CASSFNGLNQETQYF.

The chain uses TRBV13 and TRBJ2-1, with 14 bases fitting TRBD2. In germline, CDR1 is PRHDT, CDR2 FYEKMQ (reference sequence). The V segment lost 4 bases and the J segment 8 bases; nucleotides outside the gene matches: 4. There are 15 residues in the CDR3. CDR3 loop: CASSSPTSGRDEQFF. DNA for the CDR3: TGTGCCAGCAGCTCCCCGACTAGCGGGAGGGATGAGCAGTTCTTC.

The V and J genes are TRBV19 and TRBJ2-7; tentatively, D is TRBD1 (6 bases). Germline values: CDR1 LNHDA, CDR2 SQIVND (reference sequence). CDR3 length: 12 amino acids. Between the trimmed V and J ends, which lost 8 bases and 3 bases, there was a span of 11 bases. The CDR3 sequence: CASLGRGYEQYF. The CDR3 DNA follows: TGTGCCAGTCTGGGCAGGGGCTACGAGCAGTACTTC.

V usage is TRBV9 and J usage is TRBJ1-2; no definite D call. CDR3 length: 14 amino acids. Trimming took off 2 bases at V and 8 bases at J, with 16 bases between the two ends. Germline values: CDR1 SGDLS, CDR2 YYNGEE. CDR3 DNA sequence: TGTGCCAGCAGCGTTGGGGTGGTAGGGATGGGCTACACCTTC. Amino acid sequence: CASSVGVVGMGYTF.

CDR3 coding DNA: TGTGCCAGCAGCTTGACAGATACGCAGTATTTT. Its protein product is CASSLTDTQYF. The chain combines TRBV5-6 with TRBJ2-3; D uncertain. Germline-derived CDR1 and CDR2 are SGHDT and YYEEEE. V was clipped by 1 base and J by 3 bases, with 0 bases between them. This CDR3 contains 11 residues.

V is TRBV29-1 and J is TRBJ2-3; D remains ambiguous. V was trimmed by 4 bases and J by 4 bases, leaving 12 bases between them. The CDR3 runs to 13 residues. Germline V gives CDR1 SQVTM, CDR2 ANQGSEA. CDR3 sequence reads: CSVAEHRADTQYF. The CDR3 region has the DNA TGCAGCGTTGCGGAGCATAGGGCAGATACGCAGTATTTT.

J is TRBJ2-4 and V is TRBV6-5, with 7 bases matching TRBD2. Germline V gene data show CDR1 as MNHEY and CDR2 as SVGAGI. This CDR3 has 14 amino acids. The V gene end was trimmed by 2 bases and the J gene end by 7 bases; junction bases not matched to a gene: 5. This CDR3 reads CASSYAGEGNIQYF. DNA for the CDR3: TGTGCCAGCAGTTACGCGGGGGAAGGGAACATTCAGTACTTC.

This clone turned up a few times. V and J are TRBV2 and TRBJ2-7; a weak D match, TRBD1 (5 bases). This CDR3 is built from 13 residues. CDR1 is SNHLY and CDR2 is FYNNEI in the germline V gene. Trimming cost V 3 bases and J 6 bases, with 12 bases left between them. This CDR3 reads CASSDQGIGEQYF. CDR3 nucleotides: TGTGCCAGCAGTGACCAGGGAATCGGCGAGCAGTACTTC.

J is TRBJ2-1 and V is TRBV7-9; 10 nucleotides line up with TRBD2. The ends lost 6 bases at V and 5 bases at J; junction bases unmatched: 7. This CDR3 region has 15 residues. From germline, CDR1 is SEHNR and CDR2 FQNEAQ (reference sequence). CDR3 nucleotides: TGTGCCAGCAGGGAAGGGCTAGCGGGGGACAATGAGCAGTTCTTC. This codes for CASREGLAGDNEQFF.

The genes are TRBV13 and TRBJ1-2; 7 nucleotides match TRBD1. V was pared by 3 bases and J by 4 bases, with 5 bases of the junction left unmatched. In germline, CDR1 is PRHDT, CDR2 FYEKMQ (reference sequence). The CDR3 contains 14 residues. CDR3 nucleotide sequence: TGTGCCAGCAGCTTCCCAGGGGGGGCCTATGGCTACACCTTC. The encoded protein is CASSFPGGAYGYTF.